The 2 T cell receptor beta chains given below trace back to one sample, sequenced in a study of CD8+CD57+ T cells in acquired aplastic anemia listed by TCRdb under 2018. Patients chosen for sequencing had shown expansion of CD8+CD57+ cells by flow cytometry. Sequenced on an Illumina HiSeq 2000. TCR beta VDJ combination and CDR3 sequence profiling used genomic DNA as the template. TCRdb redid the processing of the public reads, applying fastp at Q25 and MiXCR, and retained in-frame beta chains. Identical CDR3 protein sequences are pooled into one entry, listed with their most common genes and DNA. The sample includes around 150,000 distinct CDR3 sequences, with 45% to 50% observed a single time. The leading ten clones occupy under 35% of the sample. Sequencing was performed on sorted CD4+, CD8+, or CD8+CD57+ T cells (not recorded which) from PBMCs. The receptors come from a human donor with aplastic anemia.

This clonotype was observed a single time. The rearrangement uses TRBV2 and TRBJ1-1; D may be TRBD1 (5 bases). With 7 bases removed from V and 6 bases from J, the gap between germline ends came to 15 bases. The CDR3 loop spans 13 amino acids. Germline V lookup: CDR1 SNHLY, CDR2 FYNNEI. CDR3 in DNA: TGTGCCAGCATAAGTATAGGGGCTGCTGAAGCTTTCTTT. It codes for CASISIGAAEAFF.

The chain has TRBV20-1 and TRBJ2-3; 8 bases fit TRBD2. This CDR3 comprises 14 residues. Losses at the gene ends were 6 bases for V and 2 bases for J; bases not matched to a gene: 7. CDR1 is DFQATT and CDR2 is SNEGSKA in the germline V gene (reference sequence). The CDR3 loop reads CSAYTSGATDTQYF. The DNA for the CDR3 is TGCAGTGCGTATACTAGCGGAGCCACAGATACGCAGTATTTT.